These 26 T cell receptor beta chains came from one sample sequenced in a study of blood T cell repertoires in COVID-19. Repertoires were generated with immunoSEQ multiplex PCR, while TCRdb's copy carries only in-frame clones and drops some. The top ten hold about 4.5% of the sample, which has 100,000 to 150,000 clones, more than 85% seen once. The sample taken for sequencing was peripheral blood. Every receptor here comes from a man in his sixties with COVID-19, enrolled during active disease.

This clone was seen just once. The chain uses TRBV6-5 and TRBJ2-1; 9 bases are shared with TRBD2. The germline V gene has CDR1 MNHEY and CDR2 SVGAGI. The CDR3 contains 14 residues. Unmatched junction bases numbered 4, after V lost 8 bases and J lost 2 bases. CDR3 protein: CASRTSGPYNEQFF. CDR3 nucleotides: TGTGCCAGCCGAACTAGCGGGCCCTACAATGAGCAGTTCTTC.

V and J are TRBV19 and TRBJ1-5, with D possibly TRBD1 on 5 matching bases. This CDR3 region has 17 residues. Germline lookup yields CDR1 LNHDA and CDR2 SQIVND (reference sequence). V was clipped by 3 bases and J by 0 bases, with 15 bases between them. The CDR3 spells CASSIGAHKYSNQPQHF. The DNA of the CDR3 is TGTGCCAGTAGTATTGGGGCCCATAAATATAGCAATCAGCCCCAGCATTTT.

The rearrangement uses TRBV2 and TRBJ1-3, with D possibly TRBD1 on 5 matching bases. CDR1 and CDR2 from the germline V gene are SNHLY and FYNNEI. Trimming took 2 bases from V and 2 from J, leaving 10 bases between them. The CDR3 spans 15 residues. The CDR3 DNA reads as TGTGCCAGCAGTGAACAGGGAATCGCTGGAAACACCATATATTTT. As protein: CASSEQGIAGNTIYF.

The chain recombines TRBV9 with TRBJ1-4; D perhaps matches TRBD1 (5 bases). V lost 0 bases and J lost 4, with 7 bases in between. This CDR3 has 14 amino acids. From germline, CDR1 is SGDLS and CDR2 YYNGEE. The CDR3 DNA reads TGTGCCAGCAGCGTAGGGGGGGTTAATGAAAAACTGTTTTTT. This codes for CASSVGGVNEKLFF.

This clone was picked up a small number of times. CDR3 residues: CASSHWTEALDGYTF. The CDR3 DNA reads as TGTGCCAGCAGCCATTGGACAGAGGCTCTAGATGGCTACACCTTC. The chain joins TRBV7-9 to TRBJ1-2; maybe TRBD1 (6 bases). Per the germline V gene, CDR1 is SEHNR and CDR2 is FQNEAQ (reference sequence). Trimming took off 5 bases at V and 6 bases at J, with 19 bases between the two ends. This CDR3 spans 15 amino acids.

The chain joins TRBV5-1 to TRBJ2-5; 8 bases align to TRBD1. The V gene end was trimmed by 5 bases and the J gene end by 2 bases; junction bases not matched to a gene: 5. The CDR3 totals 14 residues. Per the germline V gene, CDR1 is SGHRS and CDR2 is YFSETQ. The CDR3 coding sequence is TGCGCCAGCAGTAAGACAGGGGTACAAGAGACCCAGTACTTC. Protein product: CASSKTGVQETQYF.

The genes are TRBV5-5 and TRBJ1-5; D call uncertain. In germline, CDR1 is SGHKS, CDR2 YYEKEE (reference sequence). Trimming removed 0 bases from V and 0 bases from J, with 19 bases in between. The CDR3 loop spans 19 amino acids. The CDR3: CASSLAGSLGHHSNQPQHF. CDR3 nucleotides: TGTGCCAGCAGCTTGGCTGGGTCGTTGGGCCACCATAGCAATCAGCCCCAGCATTTT.

The CDR3, as DNA: TGTGCCAGCGGTCCCACAGGGATAGGGTCAGATACGCAGTATTTT. Its translation: CASGPTGIGSDTQYF. The genes are TRBV4-2 and TRBJ2-3; D is perhaps TRBD1 (6 bases). CDR1 and CDR2 from the germline V gene are LGHNA and YNFKEQ. Trimming shortened V by 8 bases and J by 4 bases, and 19 bases separated the two germline ends. This CDR3 is 15 amino acids long.

CDR3 protein: CASMPGQGYGYTF. CDR3 DNA: TGTGCCAGCATGCCGGGACAGGGGTATGGCTACACCTTC. V and J are TRBV25-1 and TRBJ1-2; 10 nucleotides agree with TRBD1. CDR1 and CDR2 from the germline V gene are MGHDK and SYGVNS. The CDR3 loop spans 13 amino acids. V was pared by 7 bases and J by 5 bases, with 4 bases of the junction left unmatched.

This clone was found once. The rearrangement joins TRBV10-2 to TRBJ1-2; maybe TRBD1 (6 bases). The germline CDR1 and CDR2 sequences are WSHSY and SAAADI. Trimming pared 6 bases from V and 0 bases from J, leaving 11 bases between. This CDR3 contains 14 residues. The CDR3 coding sequence is TGCGCCAGCAGCACCGGGACAACTAACTATGGCTACACCTTC. Its translation is CASSTGTTNYGYTF.

The chain recombines TRBV25-1 with TRBJ1-4; 11 bases align to TRBD1. Trimming took 0 bases from V and 8 from J; bases not matched to a gene: 5. The CDR3 consists of 16 residues. CDR1 and CDR2 (germline): MGHDK, SYGVNS. For the CDR3, the DNA is TGTGCCAGCAGTGAATACGGACAGGGGGCAGGAGAAAAACTGTTTTTT. Protein sequence: CASSEYGQGAGEKLFF.

This clone was seen only once. The chain joins TRBV19 to TRBJ1-5; unclear D gene. The CDR3 extends over 14 amino acids. Trimming stripped 0 bases from V and 6 bases from J, with 9 bases between. The germline gives CDR1 LNHDA, CDR2 SQIVND (reference sequence). CDR3 bases: TGTGCCAGTAGTATAGACGGAGGGCCTCAGCCCCAGCATTTT. Translating it yields CASSIDGGPQPQHF.

This clone was seen a few times. The genes are TRBV6-2 or TRBV6-3 and TRBJ1-2, with TRBD1 matching over 8 bases. Germline lookup yields CDR1 MNHEY and CDR2 SVGEGT. J lost 6 bases, V lost 0 bases, and 0 bases had no gene match. CDR3 length: 13 residues. The CDR3: CASSYSDRDGYTF. Written as DNA, the CDR3 is TGTGCCAGCAGTTACTCGGACAGGGATGGCTACACCTTC.

The chain employs TRBV7-2 and TRBJ1-2; TRBD1 agrees at 7 bases. Germline CDR1 reads SGHTA; CDR2 reads FQGNSA. This CDR3 is built from 15 residues. V trimming: 5 bases; J trimming: 2 bases; junction bases outside the gene matches: 8. CDR3 region: CASSATGVPNYGYTF. CDR3 sequence (DNA): TGTGCCAGCAGCGCAACAGGGGTCCCGAACTATGGCTACACCTTC. The whole variable domain, remainder taken from reference TRBV7-2 and TRBJ1-2, is GAGVSQSPSNKVTEKGKDVELRCDPISGHTALYWYRQSLGQGLEFLIYFQGNSAPDKSGLPSDRFSAERTGGSVSTLTIQRTQQEDSAVYLCASSATGVPNYGYTFGSGTRLTVV.

This clone is a singleton in its sample. The chain employs TRBV6-5 and TRBJ1-6, with 7 bases aligning to TRBD1. This CDR3 spans 16 amino acids. V trimming: 4 bases; J trimming: 4 bases; junction bases outside the gene matches: 7. In germline, CDR1 is MNHEY, CDR2 SVGAGI. The CDR3 region has the DNA TGTGCCAGCAGTTCTACTGGACAGGTGTATAATTCACCCCTCCACTTT. It translates to CASSSTGQVYNSPLHF.

This chain uses TRBV6-2 or TRBV6-3 with TRBJ1-2; D uncertain. The length of the CDR3 is 15 residues. With 0 bases removed from V and 4 bases from J, the gap between germline ends came to 12 bases. Germline V gene data show CDR1 as MNHEY and CDR2 as SVGEGT. CDR3 sequence (DNA): TGTGCCAGCAGTTACTCGGGCAGGAACCTCTATGGCTACACCTTC. Translating gives CASSYSGRNLYGYTF.

The chain links TRBV6-5 to TRBJ1-5; D uncertain. V lost 6 bases, J lost 4 bases, and 13 bases lay in between. The length of the CDR3 is 14 residues. Germline CDR1 MNHEY, CDR2 SVGAGI. The CDR3 is CASSRIPGNQPQHF. The CDR3 DNA reads TGTGCCAGCAGCAGAATTCCCGGGAATCAGCCCCAGCATTTT.

This clone occurred once. The chain is built from TRBV6-5 and TRBJ1-2; TRBD1 aligns across 10 bases. In germline, CDR1 is MNHEY, CDR2 SVGAGI. With V trimmed by 7 bases and J by 5 bases, 7 bases remained unmatched. The length of the CDR3 is 14 residues. The CDR3 coding sequence is TGTGCCAGCAAGCCGGGACAGGGGTCGTATGGCTACACCTTC. Amino acid sequence: CASKPGQGSYGYTF.

The chain links TRBV30 to TRBJ2-5; D gene ambiguous. Germline lookup yields CDR1 GTSNPN and CDR2 SVGIG (reference sequence). V shed 0 bases and J shed 4 bases, with 6 bases lying between them. The length of the CDR3 is 12 residues. The CDR3 DNA reads as TGTGCCTGGAGTGTACTATTAGAGACCCAGTACTTC. Protein sequence: CAWSVLLETQYF.

The J gene is TRBJ2-1, the V gene TRBV7-3, with D maybe TRBD2 (6 bases). The CDR3 is 17 residues long. With 0 bases removed from V and 0 bases from J, the gap between germline ends came to 12 bases. CDR1 and CDR2 from the germline V gene are SGHTA and FQGTGA. The DNA for the CDR3 is TGTGCCAGCAGCTTAACGGGGGGACTCAGCTCCTACAATGAGCAGTTCTTC. Protein sequence: CASSLTGGLSSYNEQFF.

V usage is TRBV4-1 and J usage is TRBJ1-2; 7 nucleotides match TRBD1. This CDR3 region has 14 residues. Germline V CDR1 and CDR2: MGHRA, YSYEKL. The ends lost 4 bases at V and 4 bases at J; junction bases unmatched: 6. CDR3 DNA sequence: TGCGCCAGCAGCCCAATTGGACAGGTCTATGGCTACACCTTC. The encoded protein is CASSPIGQVYGYTF.

V is TRBV18 and J is TRBJ2-7; 9 bases match TRBD1. The V gene end was trimmed by 2 bases and the J gene end by 2 bases; junction bases not matched to a gene: 1. The CDR3 is made up of 14 amino acids. Germline V gives CDR1 KGHSH, CDR2 LQKENI. The DNA for the CDR3 is TGTGCCAGCTCACCAGGGGACAGGGCCTACGAGCAGTACTTC. Amino acid sequence: CASSPGDRAYEQYF.

The J gene is TRBJ2-7, the V gene TRBV5-1, with D perhaps matching TRBD1 (6 bases). Germline V gives CDR1 SGHRS, CDR2 YFSETQ. The CDR3 totals 15 residues. Trimming left V 0 bases short and J 5 bases short, with 15 bases between. The CDR3 coding sequence is TGCGCCAGCAGCTTGGCGACAGGCGCAGGGGACGAGCAGTACTTC. Its translation is CASSLATGAGDEQYF.

The chain has TRBV27 and TRBJ1-2, with 9 positions matching TRBD1. From germline, CDR1 is MNHEY and CDR2 SMNVEV (reference sequence). V trimming: 5 bases; J trimming: 3 bases; junction bases outside the gene matches: 7. This CDR3 region has 15 residues. In DNA, the CDR3 is TGTGCCAGCAGTCGCCTAGGACAGGGGCACTATGGCTACACCTTC. Translating gives CASSRLGQGHYGYTF.

This sequence joins TRBV2 and TRBJ1-2; D remains ambiguous. This CDR3 has 13 amino acids. Germline CDR1 reads SNHLY; CDR2 reads FYNNEI. The V and J ends lost 4 bases and 7 bases respectively, with 13 bases between them. The DNA for the CDR3 is TGTGCCAGCAGTGCCGACATAATGGGTGGCTACACCTTC. It is translated as CASSADIMGGYTF.

This clone has just one count. V gene TRBV3-1 (or the pseudogene TRBV3-2) combines with J gene TRBJ2-7, with 11 positions matching TRBD2. V shed 1 base, J shed 3 bases, and the junction held 17 bases outside the gene matches. The CDR3 consists of 20 residues. Germline CDR1 and CDR2: LGHDT and YNNKEL (reference sequence). The CDR3 DNA is TGTGCCAGCAGCCAAGGCGGTTCTAGCGGGGGGCCGTTCCCAGGCTACGAGCAGTACTTC. It encodes CASSQGGSSGGPFPGYEQYF.